Listed below are T cell receptor beta chains from one sample, sequenced in a study of graft-versus-host responses after intestinal transplantation. Which antigens these TCRs recognize remains unknown. TCRdb's copy holds only in-frame clones and misses some; the assay was immunoSEQ multiplex PCR. The sample carries approximately 75,000 clones, roughly 89% recorded once. This specimen consisted of unstimulated CD8+ T cells sorted from spleen or lymph node cells, obtained before transplant. The receptors originated from a human donor who was the organ donor for an intestinal transplant. Both conserved end residues are part of each CDR3. The D gene is left open where the match is weak. Size tells how often a clone was seen (once, few, many) or the class of an expanded clone, and some rows leave it out.

TRBV14,.,.,TRBJ1-1,TGTGCCAGCAGCCAGGACACCAACACTGAAGCTTTCTTT,CASSQDTNTEAFF
TRBV2,.,.,TRBJ1-1,TGTGCCAAAGCGCGGACAGATGTGAACACTGAAGCTTTCTTT,CAKARTDVNTEAFF
TRBV2,TRBD2,once,TRBJ2-2,TGTGCCAGCAGTGAAGGACTAGCCAGGCATTCGAACACCGGGGAGCTGTTTTTT,CASSEGLARHSNTGELFF
TRBV5-5,.,.,TRBJ1-2,TGTGCCAGCAGCCCCCTTTTTGGGGCGCGTTATGGCTACACCTTC,CASSPLFGARYGYTF
TRBV29-1,.,.,TRBJ1-2,TGCAGCGCCTTCGGAGGGCCCCACGGAGGCTACACCTTC,CSAFGGPHGGYTF
TRBV28,.,.,TRBJ2-1,TGTGCCAGCAGTTACCAGGGGGAGGTATCAAATGAGCAGTTCTTC,CASSYQGEVSNEQFF
TRBV13,.,.,TRBJ1-6,TGTGCCAGCAGCTCCGAGGGGGGGGGCGCGAGGTATAATTCACCCCTCCACTTT,CASSSEGGGARYNSPLHF
TRBV9,.,once,TRBJ1-2,TGTGCCAGCAGCCCCCACCTTCGGACAGACCACTATGGCTACACCTTC,CASSPHLRTDHYGYTF
TRBV6-5,TRBD1,.,TRBJ1-1,TGTGCCAGCAGTTCGGGACAGACGAACACTGAAGCTTTCTTT,CASSSGQTNTEAFF
TRBV19,.,.,TRBJ2-2,TGTGCCAGTAGACCAGGGCCTCTCTTCACCGGGGAGCTGTTTTTT,CASRPGPLFTGELFF
TRBV13,.,.,TRBJ1-2,TGTGCCAGCAGCCCTGAGATGACTTATGGCTACACCTTC,CASSPEMTYGYTF
TRBV2,TRBD1,once,TRBJ1-1,TGTGCCAGCAGTGAGGGACAGGGGGCGGTCACTGAAGCTTTCTTT,CASSEGQGAVTEAFF
TRBV6-4,.,.,TRBJ1-5,TGTGCCAGCAGTGAGACGGGAGGAGTGGAGCCCCAGCATTTT,CASSETGGVEPQHF
TRBV7-8,.,.,TRBJ1-2,TGTGCCAGCAGCTTAGAAACAGGGTTAGTTGGGAATGGCTACACCTTC,CASSLETGLVGNGYTF
TRBV5-1,.,.,TRBJ2-1,TGCGCCAGCAGCCTAACCCACCCTACTACACATGAGCAGTTCTTC,CASSLTHPTTHEQFF
TRBV7-3,.,.,TRBJ1-1,TGTGCCAGCAGCTTAAATGAGGCCAACACTGAAGCTTTCTTT,CASSLNEANTEAFF
TRBV7-2,.,.,TRBJ1-1,TGTGCCAGCACCGATTCCCCGTTTGAGACTGAAGCTTTCTTT,CASTDSPFETEAFF